This passage covers 12 T cell receptor beta chains from one sample sequenced in a study of OX40 agonist ivuxolimab in advanced cancers. Libraries were prepared through the immunoSEQ multiplex PCR assay. Sourced from immuneACCESS, this table was stored by TCRdb with only in-frame sequences that have V and J called. A share of the clones is absent; for the studies checked, an unresolved V gene accounts for under half, and the remainder has no known explanation. The sample contains 55,000 to 75,000 clones, around 87% of them found a single time. The top ten hold 2% of the sample. The starting material was CD4+ or CD8+ T cells sorted from blood, obtained in a trial of the OX40 agonist ivuxolimab. Source of these receptors: an adult with an advanced solid tumor such as melanoma, head and neck, liver or kidney cancer.

The rearrangement uses TRBV10-3 and TRBJ2-5, with TRBD2 matching 12 bases. The CDR3 extends over 15 amino acids. Germline trimming cut 8 bases from V and 5 bases from J; bases unmatched to any gene: 9. Germline-derived CDR1 and CDR2 are ENHRY and SYGVKD. The CDR3 loop reads CAIGSSGGAGETQYF. CDR3 DNA sequence: TGTGCCATCGGCTCTAGCGGGGGGGCAGGGGAGACCCAGTACTTC.

This clone has more than one count but fewer than ten. The chain combines TRBV11-2 with TRBJ1-5; D unresolved. The CDR3 is made up of 16 amino acids. Germline CDR1 SGHAT, CDR2 FQNNGV. The V gene lost 1 base and the J gene lost 0 bases, with 10 bases spanning the gap. CDR3 sequence (DNA): TGTGCCAGCAGCTTAGGTAACACATATAGCAATCAGCCCCAGCATTTT. Translation: CASSLGNTYSNQPQHF.

The CDR3 bases are TGTGCCAGCAGCCCAGACAGCTCAAACACCGGGGAGCTGTTTTTT. Its protein product is CASSPDSSNTGELFF. The chain employs TRBV7-8 and TRBJ2-2; D possibly corresponds to TRBD1 (5 bases). V was clipped by 5 bases and J by 2 bases, with 12 bases between them. Germline lookup yields CDR1 SGHVS and CDR2 FQNEAQ. The CDR3 has 15 amino acids.

The chain is built from TRBV5-8 and TRBJ2-1; the match to TRBD2 covers 11 bases. The CDR3 contains 19 residues. Germline values: CDR1 SGHTS, CDR2 YDEGEE. Trimming cost V 4 bases and J 6 bases; bases outside gene matches: 18. The CDR3 nucleotides are TGTGCCAGCAGCCTCTCGGGTAAGGAGGCCGGGACTAGCGGCAATGAGCAGTTCTTC. This translates into CASSLSGKEAGTSGNEQFF.

The chain has TRBV2 and TRBJ2-3; D tentatively fits TRBD1 or TRBD2 (6 bases each). The V end lost 5 bases, the J end lost 4 bases, and 13 bases lay between the germline ends. Germline assignment: CDR1 SNHLY and CDR2 FYNNEI. The CDR3 spans 14 residues. CDR3 in DNA: TGTGCCAGCAGTTTATACAGGGAGGCAGATACGCAGTATTTT. This translates into CASSLYREADTQYF. The full variable domain, rest sourced from reference TRBV2 and TRBJ2-3, is EPEVTQTPSHQVTQMGQEVILRCVPISNHLYFYWYRQILGQKVEFLVSFYNNEISEKSEIFDDQFSVERPDGSNFTLKIRSTKLEDSAMYFCASSLYREADTQYFGPGTRLTVL.

This clone was seen once. The CDR3 reads CASSQDEGRNQPQHF. In DNA, the CDR3 is TGTGCCAGCAGCCAAGATGAAGGCCGCAATCAGCCCCAGCATTTT. The chain joins TRBV4-2 to TRBJ1-5, with no clear D. The CDR3 runs to 15 residues. The V end was cut by 0 bases, the J end by 2 bases, with 8 bases between. Germline CDR1 and CDR2: LGHNA and YNFKEQ.

The chain employs TRBV19 and TRBJ1-6, with 8 positions matching TRBD1. Germline CDR1 is LNHDA and CDR2 is SQIVND (reference sequence). CDR3 length: 14 residues. V trimming: 2 bases; J trimming: 8 bases; junction bases outside the gene matches: 2. In DNA, the CDR3 is TGTGCCAGTAGTATACAGGGGGCAGATTCACCCCTCCACTTT. It yields the protein CASSIQGADSPLHF.

This clone occurred once. The chain carries TRBV28 and TRBJ1-1, with D unresolved. The CDR3 spans 15 residues. V dropped 6 bases and J dropped 1 base, with 15 bases sitting between them. Germline loops: CDR1 MDHEN, CDR2 SYDVKM. The CDR3 region is CASSHGKRENTEAFF. Written as DNA, the CDR3 is TGTGCCAGCAGCCATGGGAAGCGGGAGAACACTGAAGCTTTCTTT.

The CDR3 loop is CASLLAGVSGEQFF. Here the CDR3 DNA reads TGTGCCAGCCTACTAGCGGGAGTGAGTGGTGAGCAGTTCTTC. V and J are TRBV5-4 and TRBJ2-1, with TRBD2 matching 11 bases. The CDR3 is 14 amino acids. Per the germline V gene, CDR1 is SGHNT and CDR2 is YYREEE (reference sequence). Germline trimming cut 7 bases from V and 9 bases from J; bases unmatched to any gene: 9.

The chain joins TRBV28 to TRBJ2-1; TRBD1 might be the D (6 bases). V lost 3 bases and J lost 2, with 11 bases in between. The germline gives CDR1 MDHEN, CDR2 SYDVKM. The CDR3 length is 15 residues. This CDR3 is CASSFTGQAYNEQFF. CDR3 in DNA: TGTGCCAGCAGTTTCACAGGGCAGGCCTACAATGAGCAGTTCTTC.

The V and J genes are TRBV7-8 and TRBJ1-2; a weak D match, TRBD1 (6 bases). The CDR3 covers 14 residues. The germline V and J ends were trimmed by 6 bases and 1 base, with 12 bases remaining between them. From germline, CDR1 is SGHVS and CDR2 FQNEAQ. CDR3 DNA: TGTGCCAGCAGTCCACAGGGTAATAACTATGGCTACACCTTC. It yields the protein CASSPQGNNYGYTF. Full variable domain (outside the CDR3, taken from reference TRBV7-8 and TRBJ1-2): GAGVSQSPRYKVAKRGQDVALRCDPISGHVSLFWYQQALGQGPEFLTYFQNEAQLDKSGLPSDRFFAERPEGSVSTLKIQRTQQEDSAVYLCASSPQGNNYGYTFGSGTRLTVV.

The chain combines TRBV19 with TRBJ2-7; TRBD1 matches 9 bases. With 6 bases clipped from V and 7 bases from J, the junction kept 13 bases outside the gene matches. This CDR3 contains 15 residues. Germline V gene data show CDR1 as LNHDA and CDR2 as SQIVND (reference sequence). CDR3 region: CASSPGQGRPGEQYF. CDR3 DNA sequence: TGTGCCAGTAGCCCCGGACAGGGGAGGCCAGGGGAGCAGTACTTC.